The T cell receptor beta chain described here comes from a study of blood T cell repertoires in COVID-19. Study in general: The United States, Italy and Spain supplied acute and convalescent COVID-19 samples.

Original methodology: Scientists estimated how many nucleated cells there were by amplifying reference gene primers. Method: immunoSEQ multiplex PCR; TCRdb's copy keeps in-frame clones and lacks some. The DNA was the basis for D and trimming; V, J and clone size are from that table. The sample contains 400,000 to 450,000 clones, around 89% of which appear only once. Germline CDR1 MDHEN, CDR2 SYDVKM. The CDR3 consists of 17 residues. Trimming shortened V by 9 bases and J by 4 bases, and 25 bases separated the two germline ends. The source of this sequence is a woman aged 40 to 49 with COVID-19, enrolled during active disease. The chain employs TRBV28 and TRBJ2-1; D may be TRBD2 (6 bases). The specimen was peripheral blood. CDR3 in amino acids: CASFPPAGTSDYNEQFF. For the CDR3, the DNA is TGTGCCAGTTTCCCACCCGCCGGGACTTCAGATTACAATGAGCAGTTCTTC.